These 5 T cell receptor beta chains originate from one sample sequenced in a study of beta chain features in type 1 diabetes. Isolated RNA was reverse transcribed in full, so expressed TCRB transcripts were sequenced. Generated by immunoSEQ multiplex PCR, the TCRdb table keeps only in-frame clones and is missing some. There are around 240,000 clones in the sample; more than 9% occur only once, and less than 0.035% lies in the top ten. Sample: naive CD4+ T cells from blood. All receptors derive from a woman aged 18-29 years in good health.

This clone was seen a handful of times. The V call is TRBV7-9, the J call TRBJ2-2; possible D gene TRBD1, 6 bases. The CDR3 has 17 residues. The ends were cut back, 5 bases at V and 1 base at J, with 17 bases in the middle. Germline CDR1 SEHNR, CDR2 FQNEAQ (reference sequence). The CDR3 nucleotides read TGTGCCAGCAGCCTCCGCGGACAGATCCTGAACACCGGGGAGCTGTTTTTT. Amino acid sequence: CASSLRGQILNTGELFF.

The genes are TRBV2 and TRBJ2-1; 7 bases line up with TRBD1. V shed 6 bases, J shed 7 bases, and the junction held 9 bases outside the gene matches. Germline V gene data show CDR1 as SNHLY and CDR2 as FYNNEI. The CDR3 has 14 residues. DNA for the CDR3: TGTGCCAGCAGCCGCGACAGGGTTTTGAATGAGCAGTTCTTC. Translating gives CASSRDRVLNEQFF.

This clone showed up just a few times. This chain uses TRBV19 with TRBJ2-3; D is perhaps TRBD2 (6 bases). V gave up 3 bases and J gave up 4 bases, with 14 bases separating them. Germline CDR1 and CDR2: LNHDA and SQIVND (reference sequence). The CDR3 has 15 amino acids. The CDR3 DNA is TGTGCCAGTAGTATGGGATCAGGCGGGGCAGATACGCAGTATTTT. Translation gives CASSMGSGGADTQYF. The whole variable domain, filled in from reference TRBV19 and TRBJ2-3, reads DGGITQSPKYLFRKEGQNVTLSCEQNLNHDAMYWYRQDPGQGLRLIYYSQIVNDFQKGDIAEGYSVSREKKESFPLTVTSAQKNPTAFYLCASSMGSGGADTQYFGPGTRLTVL.

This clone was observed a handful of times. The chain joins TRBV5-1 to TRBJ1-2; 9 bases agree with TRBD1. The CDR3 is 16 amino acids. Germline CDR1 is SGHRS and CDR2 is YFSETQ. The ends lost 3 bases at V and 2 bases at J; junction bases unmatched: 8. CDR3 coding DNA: TGCGCCAGCAGCTGGGATACAGGGGGCGCGAACTATGGCTACACCTTC. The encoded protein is CASSWDTGGANYGYTF.

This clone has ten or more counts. The CDR3 nucleotides are TGTGCCATCAGTGCGCCAGGCGTTAATTCACCCCTCCACTTT. Amino acid sequence: CAISAPGVNSPLHF. This chain joins TRBV10-3 and TRBJ1-6, with D unclear. Germline assignment: CDR1 ENHRY and CDR2 SYGVKD. This CDR3 spans 14 amino acids. The germline V and J ends were trimmed by 4 bases and 6 bases, with 10 bases remaining between them.